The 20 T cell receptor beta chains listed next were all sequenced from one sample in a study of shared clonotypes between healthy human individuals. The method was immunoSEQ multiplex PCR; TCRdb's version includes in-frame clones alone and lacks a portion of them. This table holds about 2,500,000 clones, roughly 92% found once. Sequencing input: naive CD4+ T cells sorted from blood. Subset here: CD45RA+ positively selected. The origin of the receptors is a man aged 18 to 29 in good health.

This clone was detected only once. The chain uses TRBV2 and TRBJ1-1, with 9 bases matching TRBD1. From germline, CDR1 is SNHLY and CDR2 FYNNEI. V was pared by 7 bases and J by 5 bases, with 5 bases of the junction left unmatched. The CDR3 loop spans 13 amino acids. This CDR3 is CASIGTGKTEAFF. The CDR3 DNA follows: TGTGCCAGCATTGGGACAGGGAAGACTGAAGCTTTCTTT. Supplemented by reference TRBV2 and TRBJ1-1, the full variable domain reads EPEVTQTPSHQVTQMGQEVILRCVPISNHLYFYWYRQILGQKVEFLVSFYNNEISEKSEIFDDQFSVERPDGSNFTLKIRSTKLEDSAMYFCASIGTGKTEAFFGQGTRLTVV.

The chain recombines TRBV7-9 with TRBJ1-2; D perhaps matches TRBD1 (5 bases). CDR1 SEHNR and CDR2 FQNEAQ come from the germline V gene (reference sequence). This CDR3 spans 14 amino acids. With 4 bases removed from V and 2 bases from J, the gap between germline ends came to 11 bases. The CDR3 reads CASSSSGVNYGYTF. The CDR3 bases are TGTGCCAGCAGCTCCTCGGGGGTAAACTATGGCTACACCTTC.

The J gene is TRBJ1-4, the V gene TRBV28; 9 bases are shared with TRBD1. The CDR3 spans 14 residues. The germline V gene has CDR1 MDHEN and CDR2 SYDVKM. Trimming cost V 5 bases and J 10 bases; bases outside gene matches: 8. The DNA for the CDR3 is TGTGCCAGCAGTCTAGGGGGGACAGGGCTAAAACTGTTTTTT. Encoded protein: CASSLGGTGLKLFF. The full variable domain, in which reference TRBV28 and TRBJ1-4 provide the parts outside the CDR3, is DVKVTQSSRYLVKRTGEKVFLECVQDMDHENMFWYRQDPGLGLRLIYFSYDVKMKEKGDIPEGYSVSREKKERFSLILESASTNQTSMYLCASSLGGTGLKLFFGSGTQLSVL.

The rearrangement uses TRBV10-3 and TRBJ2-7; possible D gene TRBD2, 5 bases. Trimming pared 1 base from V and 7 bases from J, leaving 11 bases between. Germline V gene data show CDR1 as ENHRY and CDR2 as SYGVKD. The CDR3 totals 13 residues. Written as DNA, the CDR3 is TGTGCCATCAGTGAGTTGACTCCGGGGGAGCAGTACTTC. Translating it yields CAISELTPGEQYF.

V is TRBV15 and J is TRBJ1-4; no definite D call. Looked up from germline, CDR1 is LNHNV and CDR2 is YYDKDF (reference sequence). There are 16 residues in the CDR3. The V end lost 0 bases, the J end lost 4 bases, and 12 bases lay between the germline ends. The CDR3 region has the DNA TGTGCCACCAGCAGAGATCGGGCAGCTGTTAATGAAAAACTGTTTTTT. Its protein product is CATSRDRAAVNEKLFF.

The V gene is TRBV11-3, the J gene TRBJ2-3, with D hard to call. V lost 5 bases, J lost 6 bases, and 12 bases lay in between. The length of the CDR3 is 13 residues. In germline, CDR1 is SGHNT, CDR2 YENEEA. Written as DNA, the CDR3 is TGTGCCAGCAGCCATTCGGCAAGCGATACGCAGTATTTT. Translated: CASSHSASDTQYF.

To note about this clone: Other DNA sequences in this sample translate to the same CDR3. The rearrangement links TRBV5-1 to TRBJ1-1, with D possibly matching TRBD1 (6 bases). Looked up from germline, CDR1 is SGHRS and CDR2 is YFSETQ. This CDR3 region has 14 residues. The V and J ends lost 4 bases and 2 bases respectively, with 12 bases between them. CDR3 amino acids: CASSPGQPNTEAFF. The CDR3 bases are TGCGCCAGCAGCCCGGGACAACCCAACACTGAAGCTTTCTTT.

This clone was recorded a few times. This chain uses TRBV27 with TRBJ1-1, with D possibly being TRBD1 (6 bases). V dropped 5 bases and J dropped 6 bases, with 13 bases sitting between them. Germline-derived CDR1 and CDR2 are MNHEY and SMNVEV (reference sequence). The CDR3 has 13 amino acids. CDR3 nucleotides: TGTGCCAGCAGTCAGGGGCTGGTATCTGAAGCTTTCTTT. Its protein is CASSQGLVSEAFF.

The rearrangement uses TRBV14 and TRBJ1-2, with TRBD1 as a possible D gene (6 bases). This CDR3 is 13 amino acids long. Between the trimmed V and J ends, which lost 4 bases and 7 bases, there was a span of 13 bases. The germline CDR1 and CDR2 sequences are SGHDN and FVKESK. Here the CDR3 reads CASSLQGYGGYTF. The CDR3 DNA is TGTGCCAGCAGCCTACAGGGTTATGGTGGCTACACCTTC.

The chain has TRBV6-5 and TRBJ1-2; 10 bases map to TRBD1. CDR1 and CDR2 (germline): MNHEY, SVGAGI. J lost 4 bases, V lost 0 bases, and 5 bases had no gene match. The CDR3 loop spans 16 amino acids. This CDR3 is CASSYSWTGGGYGYTF. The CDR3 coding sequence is TGTGCCAGCAGTTACTCCTGGACAGGGGGAGGCTATGGCTACACCTTC.

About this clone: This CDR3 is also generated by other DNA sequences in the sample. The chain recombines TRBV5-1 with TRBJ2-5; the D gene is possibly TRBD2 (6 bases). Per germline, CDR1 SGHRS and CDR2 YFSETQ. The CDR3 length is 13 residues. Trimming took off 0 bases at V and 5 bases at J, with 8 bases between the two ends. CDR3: CASSLGGDETQYF. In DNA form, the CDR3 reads TGCGCCAGCAGCTTGGGCGGGGACGAGACCCAGTACTTC.

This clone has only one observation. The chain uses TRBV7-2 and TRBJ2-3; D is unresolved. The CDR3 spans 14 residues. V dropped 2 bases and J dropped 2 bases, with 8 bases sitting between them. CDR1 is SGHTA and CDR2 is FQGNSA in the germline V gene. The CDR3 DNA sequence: TGTGCCAGCAGCTTATTACCGCCCACAGATACGCAGTATTTT. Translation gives CASSLLPPTDTQYF.

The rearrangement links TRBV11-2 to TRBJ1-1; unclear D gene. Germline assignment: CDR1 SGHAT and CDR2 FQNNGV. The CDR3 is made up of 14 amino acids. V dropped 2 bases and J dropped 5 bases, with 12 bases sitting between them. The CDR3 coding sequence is TGTGCCAGCAGCTTATCCACCTGGTATACTGAAGCTTTCTTT. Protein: CASSLSTWYTEAFF.

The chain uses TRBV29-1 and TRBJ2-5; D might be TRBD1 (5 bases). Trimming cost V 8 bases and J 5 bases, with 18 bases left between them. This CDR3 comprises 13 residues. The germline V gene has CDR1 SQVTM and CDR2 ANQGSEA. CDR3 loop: CSTFAGQVETQYF. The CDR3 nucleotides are TGCAGCACCTTCGCAGGGCAGGTTGAGACCCAGTACTTC.

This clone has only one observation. CDR3 bases: TGTGCCAGCTCACCAAGGACAGCGGAGGGAAACACCATATATTTT. Translated: CASSPRTAEGNTIYF. This sequence joins TRBV18 and TRBJ1-3; D possibly corresponds to TRBD1 (6 bases). The CDR3 length is 15 residues. Trimming shortened V by 2 bases and J by 4 bases, and 12 bases separated the two germline ends. Germline loops: CDR1 KGHSH, CDR2 LQKENI.

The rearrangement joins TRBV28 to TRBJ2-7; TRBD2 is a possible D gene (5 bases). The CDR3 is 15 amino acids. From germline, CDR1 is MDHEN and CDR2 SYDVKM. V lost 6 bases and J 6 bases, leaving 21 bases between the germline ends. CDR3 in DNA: TGTGCCAGCAGCCGAGCTAGCTTACCGGGCCCCGAGCAGTACTTC. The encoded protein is CASSRASLPGPEQYF.

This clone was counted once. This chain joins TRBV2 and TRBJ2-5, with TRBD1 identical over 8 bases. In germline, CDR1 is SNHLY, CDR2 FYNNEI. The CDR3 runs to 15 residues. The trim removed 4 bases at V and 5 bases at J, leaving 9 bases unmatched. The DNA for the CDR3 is TGTGCCAGCAGTGCAGGGGGCGCGAGGTTGGAGACCCAGTACTTC. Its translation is CASSAGGARLETQYF. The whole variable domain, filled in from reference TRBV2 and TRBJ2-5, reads EPEVTQTPSHQVTQMGQEVILRCVPISNHLYFYWYRQILGQKVEFLVSFYNNEISEKSEIFDDQFSVERPDGSNFTLKIRSTKLEDSAMYFCASSAGGARLETQYFGPGTRLLVL.

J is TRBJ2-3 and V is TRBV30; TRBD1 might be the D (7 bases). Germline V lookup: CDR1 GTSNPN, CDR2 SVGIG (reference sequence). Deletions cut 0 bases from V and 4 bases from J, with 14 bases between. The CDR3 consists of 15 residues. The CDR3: CAWSVGGGSADTQYF. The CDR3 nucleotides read TGTGCCTGGAGTGTCGGAGGGGGCTCCGCAGATACGCAGTATTTT.

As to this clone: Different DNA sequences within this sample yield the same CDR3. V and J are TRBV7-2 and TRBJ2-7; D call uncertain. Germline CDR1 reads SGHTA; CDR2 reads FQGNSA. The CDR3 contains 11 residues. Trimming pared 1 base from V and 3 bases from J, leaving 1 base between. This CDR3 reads CASSLVYEQYF. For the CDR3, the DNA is TGTGCCAGCAGCTTAGTCTACGAGCAGTACTTC. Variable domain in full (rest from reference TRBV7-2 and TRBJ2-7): GAGVSQSPSNKVTEKGKDVELRCDPISGHTALYWYRQSLGQGLEFLIYFQGNSAPDKSGLPSDRFSAERTGGSVSTLTIQRTQQEDSAVYLCASSLVYEQYFGPGTRLTVT.

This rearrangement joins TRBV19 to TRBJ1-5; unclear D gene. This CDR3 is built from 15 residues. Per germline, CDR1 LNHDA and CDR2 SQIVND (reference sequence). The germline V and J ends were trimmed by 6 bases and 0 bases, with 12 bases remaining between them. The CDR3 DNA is TGTGCCAGTAGGGCCGACGGGTATAGCAATCAGCCCCAGCATTTT. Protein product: CASRADGYSNQPQHF. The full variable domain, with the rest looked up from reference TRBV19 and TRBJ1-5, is DGGITQSPKYLFRKEGQNVTLSCEQNLNHDAMYWYRQDPGQGLRLIYYSQIVNDFQKGDIAEGYSVSREKKESFPLTVTSAQKNPTAFYLCASRADGYSNQPQHFGDGTRLSIL.